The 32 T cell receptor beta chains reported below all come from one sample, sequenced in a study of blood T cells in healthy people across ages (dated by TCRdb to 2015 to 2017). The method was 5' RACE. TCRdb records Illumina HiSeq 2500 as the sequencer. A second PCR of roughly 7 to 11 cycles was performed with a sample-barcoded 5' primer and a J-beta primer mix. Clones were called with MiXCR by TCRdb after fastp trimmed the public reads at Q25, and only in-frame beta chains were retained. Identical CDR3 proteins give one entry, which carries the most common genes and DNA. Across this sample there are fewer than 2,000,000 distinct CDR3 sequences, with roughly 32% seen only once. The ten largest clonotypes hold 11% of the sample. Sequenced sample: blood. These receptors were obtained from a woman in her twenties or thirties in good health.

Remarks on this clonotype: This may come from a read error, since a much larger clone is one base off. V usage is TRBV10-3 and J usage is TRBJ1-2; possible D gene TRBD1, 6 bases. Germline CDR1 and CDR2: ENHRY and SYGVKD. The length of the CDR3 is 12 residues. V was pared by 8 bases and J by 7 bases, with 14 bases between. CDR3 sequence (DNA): TGTGCCATCGGCCCGACAGGTCGTGGCTACACCTTC. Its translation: CAIGPTGRGYTF.

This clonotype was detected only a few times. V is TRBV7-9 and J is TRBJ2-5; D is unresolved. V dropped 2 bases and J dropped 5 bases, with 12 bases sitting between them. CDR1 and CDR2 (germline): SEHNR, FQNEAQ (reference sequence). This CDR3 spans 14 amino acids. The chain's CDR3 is CASSLFGLEETQYF. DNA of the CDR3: TGTGCCAGCAGCTTATTCGGCCTAGAGGAGACCCAGTACTTC.

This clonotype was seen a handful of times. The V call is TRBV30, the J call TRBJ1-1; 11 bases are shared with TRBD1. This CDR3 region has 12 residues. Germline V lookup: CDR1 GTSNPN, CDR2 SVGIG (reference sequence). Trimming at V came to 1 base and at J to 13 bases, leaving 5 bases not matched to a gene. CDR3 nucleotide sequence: TGTGCCTGGAGTGACCCCGGGACAGGGGGTTTCTTT. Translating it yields CAWSDPGTGGFF.

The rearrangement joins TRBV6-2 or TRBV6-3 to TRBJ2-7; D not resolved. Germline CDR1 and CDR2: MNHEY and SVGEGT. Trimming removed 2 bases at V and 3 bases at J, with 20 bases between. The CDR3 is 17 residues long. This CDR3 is CASSYGQVSLRRYEQYF. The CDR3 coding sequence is TGTGCCAGCAGTTACGGTCAGGTCAGTTTAAGGCGCTACGAGCAGTACTTC.

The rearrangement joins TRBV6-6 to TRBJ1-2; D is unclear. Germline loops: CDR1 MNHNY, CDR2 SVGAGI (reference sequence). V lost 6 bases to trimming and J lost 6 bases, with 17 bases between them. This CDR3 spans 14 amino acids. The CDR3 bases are TGTGCCAGCAGGCGGGGAGAGGGAAGAAATGGCTACACCTTC. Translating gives CASRRGEGRNGYTF.

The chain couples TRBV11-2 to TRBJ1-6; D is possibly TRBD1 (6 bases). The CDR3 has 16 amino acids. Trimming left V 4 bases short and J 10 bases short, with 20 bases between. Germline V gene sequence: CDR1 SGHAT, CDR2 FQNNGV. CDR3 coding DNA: TGTGCCAGCAGCTCACCACAGGGACTTCCGCCCTCACCCCTCCACTTT. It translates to CASSSPQGLPPSPLHF.

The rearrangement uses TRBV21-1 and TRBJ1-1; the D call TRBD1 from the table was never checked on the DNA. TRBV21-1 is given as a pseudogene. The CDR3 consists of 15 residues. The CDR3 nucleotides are TGTGCCAGCAGCAAGAGGGGGCCAGTGAACACTGAAGCTTTCTTT. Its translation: CASSKRGPVNTEAFF.

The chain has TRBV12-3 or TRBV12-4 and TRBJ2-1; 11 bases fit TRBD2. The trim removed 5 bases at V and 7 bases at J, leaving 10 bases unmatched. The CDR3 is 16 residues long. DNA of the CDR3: TGTGCCAGCAGTGCGGGACTAGCGGTCCTAGGGAATGAGCAGTTCTTC. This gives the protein CASSAGLAVLGNEQFF.

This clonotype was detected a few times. Here the CDR3 reads CASSLSGESETQYF. Written as DNA, the CDR3 is TGCGCCAGCAGCTTGTCCGGGGAATCGGAGACCCAGTACTTC. The V gene is TRBV5-1, the J gene TRBJ2-5, with D possibly being TRBD2 (5 bases). CDR3 size: 14 residues. Germline CDR1 SGHRS, CDR2 YFSETQ. V was cut by 1 base and J by 5 bases, with 12 bases left in between.

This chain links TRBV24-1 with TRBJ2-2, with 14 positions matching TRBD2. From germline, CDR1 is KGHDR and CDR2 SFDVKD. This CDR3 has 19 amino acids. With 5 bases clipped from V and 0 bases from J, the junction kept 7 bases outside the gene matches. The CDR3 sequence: CATSVGTSGRTPNTGELFF. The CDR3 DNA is TGTGCCACCAGTGTTGGGACTAGCGGGAGAACCCCGAACACCGGGGAGCTGTTTTTT.

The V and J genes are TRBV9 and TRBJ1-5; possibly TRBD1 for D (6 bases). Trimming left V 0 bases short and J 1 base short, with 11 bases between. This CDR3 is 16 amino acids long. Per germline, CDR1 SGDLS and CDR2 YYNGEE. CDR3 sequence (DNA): TGTGCCAGCAGCGTAGGGGCAGGGGAGAGCAATCAGCCCCAGCATTTT. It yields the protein CASSVGAGESNQPQHF.

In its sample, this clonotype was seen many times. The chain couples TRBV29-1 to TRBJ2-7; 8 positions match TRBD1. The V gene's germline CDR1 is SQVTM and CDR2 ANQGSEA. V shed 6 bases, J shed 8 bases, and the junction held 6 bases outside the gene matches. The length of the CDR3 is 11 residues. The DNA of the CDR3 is TGCAGCGTGGGGGGACAGGAAAAGCAGTACTTC. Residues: CSVGGQEKQYF.

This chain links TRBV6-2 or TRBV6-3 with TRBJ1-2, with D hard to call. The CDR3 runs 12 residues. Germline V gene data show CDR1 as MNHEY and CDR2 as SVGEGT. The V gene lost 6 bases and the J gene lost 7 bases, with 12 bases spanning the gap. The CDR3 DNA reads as TGTGCCAGCAGGCCTGGGCCCTCTGGCTACACCTTC. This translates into CASRPGPSGYTF.

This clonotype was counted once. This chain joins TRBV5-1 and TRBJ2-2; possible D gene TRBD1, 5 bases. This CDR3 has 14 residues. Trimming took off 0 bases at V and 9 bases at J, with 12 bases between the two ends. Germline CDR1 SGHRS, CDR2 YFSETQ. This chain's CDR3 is CASSLAPGIRELFF. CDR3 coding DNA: TGCGCCAGCAGCTTGGCCCCAGGGATTAGGGAGCTGTTTTTT.

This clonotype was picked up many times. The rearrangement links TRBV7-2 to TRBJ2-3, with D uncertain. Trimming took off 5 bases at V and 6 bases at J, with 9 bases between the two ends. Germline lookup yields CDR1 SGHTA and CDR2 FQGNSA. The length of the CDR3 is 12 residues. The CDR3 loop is CASSPTQDTQYF. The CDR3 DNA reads TGTGCCAGCAGCCCTACCCAGGATACGCAGTATTTT.

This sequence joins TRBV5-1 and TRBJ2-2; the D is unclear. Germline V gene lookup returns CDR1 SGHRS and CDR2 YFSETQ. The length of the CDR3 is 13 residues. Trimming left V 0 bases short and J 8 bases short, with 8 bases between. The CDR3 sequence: CASSLEGKGELFF. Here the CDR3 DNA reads TGCGCCAGCAGCTTGGAAGGAAAAGGGGAGCTGTTTTTT.

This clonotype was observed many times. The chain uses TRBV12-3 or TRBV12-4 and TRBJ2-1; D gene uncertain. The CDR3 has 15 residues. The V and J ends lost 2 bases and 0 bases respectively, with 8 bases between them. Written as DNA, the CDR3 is TGTGCCAGCAGTTTAATGGCCCGCTCCTACAATGAGCAGTTCTTC. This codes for CASSLMARSYNEQFF.

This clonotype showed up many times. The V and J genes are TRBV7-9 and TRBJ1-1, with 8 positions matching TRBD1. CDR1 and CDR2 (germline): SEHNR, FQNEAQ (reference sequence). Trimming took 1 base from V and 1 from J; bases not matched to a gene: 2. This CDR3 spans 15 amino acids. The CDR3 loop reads CASSLGQGANTEAFF. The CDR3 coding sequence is TGTGCCAGCAGCTTAGGGCAGGGGGCGAACACTGAAGCTTTCTTT.

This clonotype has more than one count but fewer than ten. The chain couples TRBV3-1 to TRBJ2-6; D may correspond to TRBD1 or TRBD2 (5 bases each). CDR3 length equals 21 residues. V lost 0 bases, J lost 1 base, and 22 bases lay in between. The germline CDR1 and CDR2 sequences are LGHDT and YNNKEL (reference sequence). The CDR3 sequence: CASSQDRGRPSRGSGANVLTF. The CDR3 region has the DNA TGTGCCAGCAGCCAAGATCGGGGCAGGCCCTCTAGAGGATCTGGGGCCAACGTCCTGACTTTC.

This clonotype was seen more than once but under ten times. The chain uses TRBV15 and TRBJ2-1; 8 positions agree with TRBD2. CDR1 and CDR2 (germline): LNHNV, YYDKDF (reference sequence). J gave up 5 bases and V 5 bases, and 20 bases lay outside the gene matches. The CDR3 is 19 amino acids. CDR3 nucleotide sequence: TGTGCCACCAGCCCCGGGGGGGCTGATGGAACCTCCCTAGACAATGAGCAGTTCTTC. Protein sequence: CATSPGGADGTSLDNEQFF.

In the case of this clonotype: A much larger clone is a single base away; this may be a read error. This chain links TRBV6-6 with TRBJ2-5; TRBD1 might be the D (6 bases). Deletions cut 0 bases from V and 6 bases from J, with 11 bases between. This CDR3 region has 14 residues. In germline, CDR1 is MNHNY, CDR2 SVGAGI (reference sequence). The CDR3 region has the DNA TGTGCCAGCAGTTACTCGAACAGGGAAAAGACCCAGTACTTC. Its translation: CASSYSNREKTQYF.

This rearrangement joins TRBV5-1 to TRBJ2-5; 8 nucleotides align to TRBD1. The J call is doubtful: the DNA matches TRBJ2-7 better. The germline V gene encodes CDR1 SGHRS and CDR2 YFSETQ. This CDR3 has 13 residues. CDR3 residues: CASSPDRANEQYF. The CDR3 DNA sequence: TGCGCCAGCAGCCCGGACAGGGCAAACGAGCAGTACTTC.

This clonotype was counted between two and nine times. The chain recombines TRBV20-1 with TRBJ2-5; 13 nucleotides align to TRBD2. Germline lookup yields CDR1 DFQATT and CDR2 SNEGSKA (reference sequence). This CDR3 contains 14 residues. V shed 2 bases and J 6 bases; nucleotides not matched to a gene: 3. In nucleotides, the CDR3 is TGCAGTGCTAGAACTAGCGGGGGGGCGCAGACCCAGTACTTC. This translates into CSARTSGGAQTQYF.

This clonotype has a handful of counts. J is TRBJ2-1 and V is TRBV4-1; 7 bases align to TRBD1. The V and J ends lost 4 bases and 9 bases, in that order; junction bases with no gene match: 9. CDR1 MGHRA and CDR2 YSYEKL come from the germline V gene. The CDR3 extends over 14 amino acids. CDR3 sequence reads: CASSRHVTGSEQFF. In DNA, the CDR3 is TGCGCCAGCAGCCGCCACGTGACAGGGAGTGAGCAGTTCTTC.

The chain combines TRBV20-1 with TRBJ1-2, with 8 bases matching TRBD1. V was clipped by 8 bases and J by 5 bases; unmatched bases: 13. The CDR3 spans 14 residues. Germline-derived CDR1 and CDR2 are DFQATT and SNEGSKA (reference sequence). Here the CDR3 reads CSTRQTGVFYGYTF. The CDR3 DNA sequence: TGCAGTACTCGCCAGACAGGGGTGTTTTATGGCTACACCTTC.

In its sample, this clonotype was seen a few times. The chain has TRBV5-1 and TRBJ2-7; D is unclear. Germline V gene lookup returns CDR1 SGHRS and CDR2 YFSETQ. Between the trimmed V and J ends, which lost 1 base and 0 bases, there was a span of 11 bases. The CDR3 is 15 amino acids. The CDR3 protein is CASSLWSSRSYEQYF. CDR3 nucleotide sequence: TGCGCCAGCAGCTTGTGGTCTTCCCGCTCCTACGAGCAGTACTTC.

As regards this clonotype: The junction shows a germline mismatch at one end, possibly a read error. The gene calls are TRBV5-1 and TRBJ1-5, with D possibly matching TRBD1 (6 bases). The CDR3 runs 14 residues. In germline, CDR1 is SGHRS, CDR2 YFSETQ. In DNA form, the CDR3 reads TGCGCTAGCAGCACTGGACAGAGTAATCAGCCCCAGCATTTT. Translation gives CASSTGQSNQPQHF. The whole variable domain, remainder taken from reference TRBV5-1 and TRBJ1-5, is KAGVTQTPRYLIKTRGQQVTLSCSPISGHRSVSWYQQTPGQGLQFLFEYFSETQRNKGNFPGRFSGRQFSNSRSEMNVSTLELGDSALYLCASSTGQSNQPQHFGDGTRLSIL.

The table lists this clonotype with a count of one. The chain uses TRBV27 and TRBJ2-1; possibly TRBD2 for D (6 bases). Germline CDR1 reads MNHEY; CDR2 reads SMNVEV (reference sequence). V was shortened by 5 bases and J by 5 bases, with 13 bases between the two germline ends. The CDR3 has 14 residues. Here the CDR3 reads CASSILGTHNEQFF. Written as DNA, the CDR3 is TGTGCCAGCAGTATCCTCGGGACTCACAATGAGCAGTTCTTC.

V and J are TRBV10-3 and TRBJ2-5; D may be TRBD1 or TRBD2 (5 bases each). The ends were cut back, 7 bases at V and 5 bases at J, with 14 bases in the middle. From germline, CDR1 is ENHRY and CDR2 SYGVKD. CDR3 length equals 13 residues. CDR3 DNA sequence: TGTGCCATCAAAGGGACCAGCATGGAGACCCAGTACTTC. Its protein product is CAIKGTSMETQYF.

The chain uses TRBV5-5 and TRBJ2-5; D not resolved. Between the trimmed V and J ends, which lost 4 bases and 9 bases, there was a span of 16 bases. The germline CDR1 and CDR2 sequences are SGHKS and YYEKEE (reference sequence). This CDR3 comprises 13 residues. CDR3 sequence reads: CASSPAPVQAQYF. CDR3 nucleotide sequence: TGTGCCAGCAGCCCTGCCCCTGTCCAGGCCCAGTACTTC.

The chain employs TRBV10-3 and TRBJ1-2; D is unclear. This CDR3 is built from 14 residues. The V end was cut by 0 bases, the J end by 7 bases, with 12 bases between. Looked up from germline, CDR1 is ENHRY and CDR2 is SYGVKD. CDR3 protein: CAISESLEWSGYTF. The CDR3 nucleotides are TGTGCCATCAGTGAGTCGTTGGAGTGGTCTGGCTACACCTTC.

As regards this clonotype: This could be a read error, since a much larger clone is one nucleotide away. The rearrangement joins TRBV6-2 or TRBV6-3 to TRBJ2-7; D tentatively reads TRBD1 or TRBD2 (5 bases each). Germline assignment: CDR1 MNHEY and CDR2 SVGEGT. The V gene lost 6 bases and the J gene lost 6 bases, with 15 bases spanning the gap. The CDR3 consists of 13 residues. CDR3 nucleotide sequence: TGTGCCAGCAGACGGGACGGGGCAGGCGAGCAGTACTTC. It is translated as CASRRDGAGEQYF.